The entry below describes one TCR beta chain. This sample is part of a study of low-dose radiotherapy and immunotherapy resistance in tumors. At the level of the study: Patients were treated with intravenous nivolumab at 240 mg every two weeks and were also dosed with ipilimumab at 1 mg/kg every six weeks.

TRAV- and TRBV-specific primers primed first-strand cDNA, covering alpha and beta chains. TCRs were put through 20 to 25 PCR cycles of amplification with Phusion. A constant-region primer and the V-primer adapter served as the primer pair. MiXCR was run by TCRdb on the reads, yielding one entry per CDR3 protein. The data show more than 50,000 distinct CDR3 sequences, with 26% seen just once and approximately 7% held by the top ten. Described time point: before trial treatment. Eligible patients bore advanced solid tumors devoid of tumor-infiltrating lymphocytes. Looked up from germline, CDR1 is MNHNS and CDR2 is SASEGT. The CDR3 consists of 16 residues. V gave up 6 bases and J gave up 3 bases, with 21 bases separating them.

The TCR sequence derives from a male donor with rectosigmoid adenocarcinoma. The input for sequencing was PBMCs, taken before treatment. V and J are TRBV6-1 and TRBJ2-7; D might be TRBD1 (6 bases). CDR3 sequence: CASSKRRDTSLYEQYF. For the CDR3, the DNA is TGTGCCAGCAGCAAACGCCGGGACACGTCCCTCTACGAGCAGTACTTC.